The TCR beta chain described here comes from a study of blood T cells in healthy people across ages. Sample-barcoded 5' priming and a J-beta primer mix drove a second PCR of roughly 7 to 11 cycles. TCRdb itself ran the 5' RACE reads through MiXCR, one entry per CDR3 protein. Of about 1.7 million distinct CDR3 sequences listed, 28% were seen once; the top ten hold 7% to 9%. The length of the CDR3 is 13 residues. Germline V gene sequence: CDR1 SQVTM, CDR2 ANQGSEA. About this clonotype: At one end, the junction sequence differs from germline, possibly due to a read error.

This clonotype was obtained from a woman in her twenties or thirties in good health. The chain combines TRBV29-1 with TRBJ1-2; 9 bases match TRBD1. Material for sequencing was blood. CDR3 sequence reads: CNDQTGGDYSYTF. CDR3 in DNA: TGCAACGACCAGACAGGGGGTGACTATAGCTACACCTTC.